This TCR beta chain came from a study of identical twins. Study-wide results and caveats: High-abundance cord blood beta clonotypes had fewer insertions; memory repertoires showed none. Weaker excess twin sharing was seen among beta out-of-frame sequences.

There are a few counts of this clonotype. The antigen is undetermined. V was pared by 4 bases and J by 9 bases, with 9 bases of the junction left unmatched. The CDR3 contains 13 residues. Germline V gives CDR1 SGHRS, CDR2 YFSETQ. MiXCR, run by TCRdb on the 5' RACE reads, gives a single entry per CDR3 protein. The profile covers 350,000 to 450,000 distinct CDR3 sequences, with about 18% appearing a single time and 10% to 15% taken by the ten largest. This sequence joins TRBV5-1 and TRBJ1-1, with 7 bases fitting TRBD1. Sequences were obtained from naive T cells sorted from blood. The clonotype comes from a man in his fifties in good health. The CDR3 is CASSPQGQSQAFF. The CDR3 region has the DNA TGCGCCAGCAGCCCCCAGGGACAGTCACAAGCTTTCTTT.